The clone carrying this TCR beta chain has a handful of counts. The antigen remains undetermined. This CDR3 is also generated by other DNA sequences in the sample. The germline V gene has CDR1 SGDLS and CDR2 YYNGEE. The V end was cut by 0 bases, the J end by 4 bases, with 11 bases between. The CDR3 loop spans 14 amino acids. Only CD45RO-negative cells positively selected for CCR7 counted as naive CD8 cells, so terminally differentiated effector memory CD45RA+ cells were excluded. Only Caucasian adults living in Nashville, Tennessee served as donors. The table came from immunoSEQ multiplex PCR; TCRdb's copy has only in-frame clones and leaves some out. Of millions of clones in the sample, less than 95% were seen once. This record comes from a study of shared clonotypes between healthy human individuals. Findings and caveats of the study: Compared with memory subsets, naive subsets generally had larger estimated richness.

The receptor's source is a man between 18 and 35 years old in good health. The sample was naive CD8+ T cells sorted from blood. This sequence joins TRBV9 and TRBJ2-7; maybe TRBD2 (6 bases). In nucleotides, the CDR3 is TGTGCCAGCAGCGTAGGGGCAGGGAGGTACGAGCAGTACTTC. This codes for CASSVGAGRYEQYF. Full variable domain (rest looked up from reference TRBV9 and TRBJ2-7): DSGVTQTPKHLITATGQRVTLRCSPRSGDLSVYWYQQSLDQGLQFLIQYYNGEERAKGNILERFSAQQFPDLHSELNLSSLELGDSALYFCASSVGAGRYEQYFGPGTRLTVT.